This TCR beta chain was captured by sequencing in a study of blood T cell repertoires in COVID-19. As for the study in general: Italy, Spain and the United States were the sources of the convalescent and acute COVID-19 samples. T cells, B-cell-depleted T cells, or PBMCs provided the cDNA or gDNA that served as material.

Seattle's cohort entered during active infection and was followed longitudinally. In the original analysis: By means of reference gene primer amplification, nucleated cell counts were estimated. Clones were sequenced by immunoSEQ multiplex PCR, and TCRdb holds only the in-frame ones, with some missing. The D gene and trimming were derived from the DNA, and the V and J assignments and clone size from that table. The table shows about 480,000 clones, with 89% occurring only once. J was trimmed by 0 bases and V by 2 bases; bases with no gene match: 3. The germline gives CDR1 MNHEY, CDR2 SMNVEV (reference sequence). This CDR3 contains 17 residues.

This clonotype was obtained from a man aged 18 to 29 with COVID-19, enrolled during active disease. The rearrangement links TRBV27 to TRBJ1-6; TRBD1 agrees at 8 bases. Input material: peripheral blood. In DNA form, the CDR3 reads TGTGCCAGCAGTTTACAGGGGGCGAGCTCCTATAATTCACCCCTCCACTTT. Protein: CASSLQGASSYNSPLHF.